This record concerns one T cell receptor (beta chain) sequence. Its antigen target is currently unknown. No much larger clonotype is one base removed from it; base qualities were not supplied. These data come from a study of blood T cell dynamics during melanoma immunotherapy (dated by TCRdb to the early 2020s). Study-level background: The patients had metastatic melanoma and were given first-line pembrolizumab or nivolumab plus ipilimumab as standard of care in the United Kingdom. Peripheral T cell receptor repertoires of metastatic melanoma patients were profiled before and after one cycle of checkpoint inhibitor therapy to find early correlates of response. The training cohort was made up of consecutive patients, while a further independent group of patients from the same centre was pooled to form an external validation set. What the study reported, not specific to this receptor: A bifurcated reorganization of the PBMC repertoire at W3, with increased clonality or increased diversity, was observed in patients who later achieved disease control, unlike in progressors. The study could not determine whether the T cell clones driving repertoire changes were melanoma-specific or reflected general immune activation. The relatively small sample size was acknowledged as potentially limiting generalization of the results.

V is cut back by 0 bases and J by 2 bases, with 6 bases in the junction unmatched. Via the germline V gene (reference sequence), CDR1 is MNHEY and CDR2 SMNVEV. The CDR3 goes from the cysteine to the phenylalanine over 17 residues. Of the read, only the CDR3 DNA is kept; its 51 bases are in frame from base 1. Every bulk PBMC sample was loaded with the same fixed amount of 350 ng of DNA. The immunoSEQ TCRb Assay kit was used according to manufacturer instructions to amplify TCR beta CDR3 sequences from genomic DNA. The KAPA Library Quantification Kit for Illumina platforms was used to quantify pooled libraries by qPCR. Pooled libraries were clustered at about 0.55-1.1 pM and sequenced on an Illumina NextSeq 500. The published analysis was carried out like this. Analysis of the TCR data relied on immunoSEQ ANALYZER and the R LymphoSeq package. A rearrangement efficiency score was calculated as productive divided by the sum of productive and non-productive CDR3 sequences. Within each patient, timepoints were compared pairwise for clonality, measured with the Gini coefficient, and for diversity, measured with the Renyi index at alpha=1. In LymphoSeq, clonal relatedness was computed with an edit distance of 3 and repertoire similarity was computed with the Bhattacharyya coefficient. To classify response, a linear discriminant analysis based on week-3 changes in clonality and diversity was built with the R MASS and caret packages. TCRdb stores this immuneACCESS table with in-frame sequences only. Part of the clones is absent; in the studies checked, under half of the shortfall reflects unresolved V genes, and no reason is known for the rest. V, J and clone size are taken as reported in that table, and D and trimming were inferred from the DNA itself. Counted in this sample were 9,000 to 13,000 clones; 80% of them appeared once. More than 20% of the sample is held by the ten biggest clonotypes.

Per the publication, the time point label means: week 3, after first cycle of checkpoint inhibitor. Blood samples were taken at two points: before treatment (T0) and at week 3 (W3), which came after the first cycle of checkpoint blockade. Except for a couple of patients with rapid clinical progression, response was assessed 12 weeks after the first infusion by RECIST 1.1; disease control meant complete response, partial response or stable disease. Patients were not eligible if they had prior systemic cancer treatment, concomitant immunosuppressant therapy or synchronous other active malignancies. Bulk PBMC and plasma cell-free DNA were both sequenced for TCR beta so that circulating cells and T cell turnover could be tracked. Lymphoprep and SepMate tubes were used to isolate PBMC from blood, and red cell lysis was then performed. QIAamp DNA Blood Mini kits were used to extract DNA from PBMC and sorted T cell subsets.

This sequence originates from a human donor with melanoma. The rearrangement joined TRBV27 to TRBJ2-2, and 7 bases in between align with TRBD1. The material was blood, obtained from a patient treated with checkpoint blockade. The DNA reads as follows: TGTGCCAGCAGTTTATCGAGGGGACAGCACAACACCGGGGAGCTGTTTTTT. It encodes CASSLSRGQHNTGELFF.